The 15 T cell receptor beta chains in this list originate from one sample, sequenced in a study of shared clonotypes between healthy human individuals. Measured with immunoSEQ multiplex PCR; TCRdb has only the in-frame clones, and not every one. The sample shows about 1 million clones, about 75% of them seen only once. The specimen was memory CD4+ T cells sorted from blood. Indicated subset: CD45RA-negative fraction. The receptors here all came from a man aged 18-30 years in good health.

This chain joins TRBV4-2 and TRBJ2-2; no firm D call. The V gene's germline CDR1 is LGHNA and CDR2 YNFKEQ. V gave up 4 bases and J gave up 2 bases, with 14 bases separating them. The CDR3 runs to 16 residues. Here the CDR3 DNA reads TGTGCCAGCAGCCTTCTCGAAACTACTAACACCGGGGAGCTGTTTTTT. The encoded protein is CASSLLETTNTGELFF.

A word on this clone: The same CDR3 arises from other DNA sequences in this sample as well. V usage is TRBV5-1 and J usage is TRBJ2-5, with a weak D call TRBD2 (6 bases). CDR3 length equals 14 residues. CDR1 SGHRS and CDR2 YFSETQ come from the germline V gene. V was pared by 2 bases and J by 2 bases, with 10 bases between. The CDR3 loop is CASSFGGLQETQYF. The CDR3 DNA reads TGCGCCAGCAGCTTCGGGGGATTACAAGAGACCCAGTACTTC.

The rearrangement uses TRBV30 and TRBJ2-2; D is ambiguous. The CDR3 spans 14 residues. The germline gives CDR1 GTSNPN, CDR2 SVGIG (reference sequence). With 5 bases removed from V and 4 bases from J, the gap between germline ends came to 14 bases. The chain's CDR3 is CAWDAGGATGELFF. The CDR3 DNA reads TGTGCCTGGGACGCAGGCGGAGCCACCGGGGAGCTGTTTTTT.

CDR3 sequence: CASSALGGASYNEQFF. CDR3 DNA: TGTGCCAGCAGCGCCCTCGGGGGGGCCTCCTACAATGAGCAGTTCTTC. V is TRBV9 and J is TRBJ2-1, with 8 bases that match TRBD2. V shed 3 bases, J shed 0 bases, and the junction held 5 bases outside the gene matches. CDR1 is SGDLS, CDR2 YYNGEE, per germline. This CDR3 has 16 residues.

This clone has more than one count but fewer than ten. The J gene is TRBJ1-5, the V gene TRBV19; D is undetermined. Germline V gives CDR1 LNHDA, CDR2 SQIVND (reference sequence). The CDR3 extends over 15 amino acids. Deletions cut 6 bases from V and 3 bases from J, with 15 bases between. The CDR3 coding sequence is TGTGCCAGTAGCATATTGGACGGGAACAATCAGCCCCAGCATTTT. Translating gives CASSILDGNNQPQHF.

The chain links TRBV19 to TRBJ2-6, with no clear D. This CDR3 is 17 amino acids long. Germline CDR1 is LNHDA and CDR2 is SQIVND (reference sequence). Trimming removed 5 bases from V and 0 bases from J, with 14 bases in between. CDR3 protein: CASSLGVGVSGANVLTF. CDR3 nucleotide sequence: TGTGCCAGTAGTCTCGGAGTGGGCGTCTCTGGGGCCAACGTCCTGACTTTC. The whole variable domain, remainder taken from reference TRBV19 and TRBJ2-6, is DGGITQSPKYLFRKEGQNVTLSCEQNLNHDAMYWYRQDPGQGLRLIYYSQIVNDFQKGDIAEGYSVSREKKESFPLTVTSAQKNPTAFYLCASSLGVGVSGANVLTFGAGSRLTVL.

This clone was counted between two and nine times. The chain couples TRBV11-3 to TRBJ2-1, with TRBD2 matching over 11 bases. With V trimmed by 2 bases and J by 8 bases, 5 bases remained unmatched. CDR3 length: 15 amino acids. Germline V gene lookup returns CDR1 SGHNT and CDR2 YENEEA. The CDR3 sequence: CASSLLGTSGYEQFF. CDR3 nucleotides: TGTGCCAGCAGCTTACTCGGGACTAGCGGCTATGAGCAGTTCTTC. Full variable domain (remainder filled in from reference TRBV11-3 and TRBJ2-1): EAGVVQSPRYKIIEKKQPVAFWCNPISGHNTLYWYLQNLGQGPELLIRYENEEAVDDSQLPKDRFSAERLKGVDSTLKIQPAELGDSAVYLCASSLLGTSGYEQFFGPGTRLTVL.

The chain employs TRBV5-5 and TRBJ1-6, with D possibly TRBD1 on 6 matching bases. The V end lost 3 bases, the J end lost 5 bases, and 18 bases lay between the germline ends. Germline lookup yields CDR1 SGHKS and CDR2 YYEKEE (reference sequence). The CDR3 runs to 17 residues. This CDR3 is CASSSRAGGIHNSPLHF. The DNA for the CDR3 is TGTGCCAGCAGCTCCCGGGCCGGGGGCATCCATAATTCACCCCTCCACTTT.

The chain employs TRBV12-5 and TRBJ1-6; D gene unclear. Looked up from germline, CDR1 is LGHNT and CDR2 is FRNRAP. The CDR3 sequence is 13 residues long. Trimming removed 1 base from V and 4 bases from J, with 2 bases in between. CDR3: CASGLGYNSPLHF. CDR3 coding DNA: TGTGCTAGTGGTTTGGGTTATAATTCACCCCTCCACTTT.

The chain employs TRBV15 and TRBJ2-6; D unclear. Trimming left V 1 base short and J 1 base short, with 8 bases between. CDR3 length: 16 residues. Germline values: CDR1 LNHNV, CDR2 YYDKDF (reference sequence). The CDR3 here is CATSRVSASGANVLTF. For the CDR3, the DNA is TGTGCCACCAGCAGAGTTTCGGCGTCTGGGGCCAACGTCCTGACTTTC.

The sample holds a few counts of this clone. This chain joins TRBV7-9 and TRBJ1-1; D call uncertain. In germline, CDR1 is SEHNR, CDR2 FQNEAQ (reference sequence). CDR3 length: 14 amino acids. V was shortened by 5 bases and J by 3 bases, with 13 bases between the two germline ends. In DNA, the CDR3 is TGTGCCAGCAGCATAAAAAGTCCCGACACTGAAGCTTTCTTT. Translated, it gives CASSIKSPDTEAFF.

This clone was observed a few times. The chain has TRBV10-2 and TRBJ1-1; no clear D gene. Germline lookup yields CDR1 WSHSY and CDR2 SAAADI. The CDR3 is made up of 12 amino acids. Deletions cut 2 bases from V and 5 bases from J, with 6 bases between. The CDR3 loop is CASSERVTEAFF. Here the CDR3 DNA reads TGCGCCAGCAGTGAGCGGGTAACTGAAGCTTTCTTT.

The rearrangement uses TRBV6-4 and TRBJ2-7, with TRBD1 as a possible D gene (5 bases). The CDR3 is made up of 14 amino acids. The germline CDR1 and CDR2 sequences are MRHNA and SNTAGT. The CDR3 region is CVYLGPFPSYEQYF. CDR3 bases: TGTGTTTACTTGGGGCCTTTCCCCTCCTACGAGCAGTACTTC.

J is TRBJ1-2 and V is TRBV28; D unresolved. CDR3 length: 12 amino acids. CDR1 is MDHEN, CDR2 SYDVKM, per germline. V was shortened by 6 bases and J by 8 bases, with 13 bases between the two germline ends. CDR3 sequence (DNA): TGTGCCAGCAGCTCACAGCGCCGGGGCTACACCTTC. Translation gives CASSSQRRGYTF.

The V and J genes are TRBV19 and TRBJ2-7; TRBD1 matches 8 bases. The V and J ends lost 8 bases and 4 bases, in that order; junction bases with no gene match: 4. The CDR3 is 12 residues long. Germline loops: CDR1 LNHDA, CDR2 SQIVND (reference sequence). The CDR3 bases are TGTGCCAGTTCGGACAGGGCATACGAGCAGTACTTC. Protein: CASSDRAYEQYF.